Listed here are 32 T cell receptor beta chains from one sample, sequenced in a study of blood T cell repertoires in COVID-19. TCRdb's copy holds only in-frame clones and misses some; the assay was immunoSEQ multiplex PCR. The sample shows 97,000 or so clones, 80% to 95% of them seen only once. Sample: peripheral blood. The receptors were sampled from a woman aged 50 to 60 with COVID-19, enrolled during active disease.

V is TRBV6-5 and J is TRBJ1-5; a weak D match, TRBD1 (5 bases). CDR1 and CDR2 from the germline V gene are MNHEY and SVGAGI. This CDR3 is built from 14 residues. V lost 5 bases, J lost 3 bases, and 11 bases lay in between. CDR3 DNA: TGTGCCAGCAGTCTGGGGCGGATCAATCAGCCCCAGCATTTT. The encoded protein is CASSLGRINQPQHF.

J is TRBJ1-1 and V is TRBV4-1; no clear D gene. Germline V gene lookup returns CDR1 MGHRA and CDR2 YSYEKL. CDR3 length: 17 residues. V was shortened by 0 bases and J by 6 bases, with 20 bases between the two germline ends. The CDR3 bases are TGCGCCAGCAGCCAAGATCCCCAAGCAGGCTACAACGCTGAAGCTTTCTTT. It yields the protein CASSQDPQAGYNAEAFF.

This chain joins TRBV27 and TRBJ2-1; D may be TRBD2 (6 bases). V was shortened by 5 bases and J by 0 bases, with 17 bases between the two germline ends. The germline gives CDR1 MNHEY, CDR2 SMNVEV (reference sequence). This CDR3 contains 17 residues. This CDR3 reads CASSLTGGASSYNEQFF. CDR3 nucleotides: TGTGCCAGCAGTCTTACCGGAGGGGCCAGCTCCTACAATGAGCAGTTCTTC.

The chain employs TRBV18 and TRBJ1-2, with 8 bases fitting TRBD1. Germline V gene sequence: CDR1 KGHSH, CDR2 LQKENI. The CDR3 length is 13 residues. V was clipped by 4 bases and J by 9 bases; unmatched bases: 7. CDR3 nucleotides: TGTGCCAGCTCACGACAGGGGACCAGGCGCTACACCTTC. This sequence encodes CASSRQGTRRYTF.

The V call is TRBV11-3, the J call TRBJ2-1, with D maybe TRBD2 (6 bases). The CDR3 spans 12 residues. Trimming cost V 7 bases and J 6 bases, with 10 bases left between them. In germline, CDR1 is SGHNT, CDR2 YENEEA. CDR3 residues: CASTRDFNEQFF. CDR3 DNA: TGTGCCAGCACCAGGGACTTCAATGAGCAGTTCTTC.

V is TRBV12-5 and J is TRBJ2-1, with 7 bases identical to TRBD1. V was clipped by 4 bases and J by 6 bases; unmatched bases: 12. The CDR3 is made up of 16 amino acids. The V gene's germline CDR1 is LGHNT and CDR2 FRNRAP. CDR3 loop: CASGSLRDSGANEQFF. The CDR3 DNA sequence: TGTGCTAGTGGTTCCCTAAGGGACAGTGGAGCCAATGAGCAGTTCTTC.

The chain carries TRBV15 and TRBJ1-1; no firm D call. Germline V gene lookup returns CDR1 LNHNV and CDR2 YYDKDF (reference sequence). The CDR3 consists of 15 residues. The V and J ends lost 3 bases and 1 base respectively, with 12 bases between them. The CDR3 loop is CATSRRLVGNTEAFF. The CDR3 DNA reads TGTGCCACCAGCAGGAGACTCGTTGGGAACACTGAAGCTTTCTTT.

This rearrangement joins TRBV25-1 to TRBJ2-7; 7 positions match TRBD2. The CDR3 consists of 11 residues. Per the germline V gene, CDR1 is MGHDK and CDR2 is SYGVNS. V gave up 4 bases and J gave up 6 bases; unmatched junction bases: 0. The CDR3 coding sequence is TGTGCCAGCAGTGGGGGGGGCGAGCAGTACGTC. It codes for CASSGGGEQYV.

The rearrangement uses TRBV28 and TRBJ1-1, with D hard to call. Deletions cut 5 bases from V and 4 bases from J, with 20 bases between. Germline loops: CDR1 MDHEN, CDR2 SYDVKM. The CDR3 is 16 amino acids. The CDR3 DNA follows: TGTGCCAGCAGTCTCAGCGGAGGAGATCCGGGCACTGAAGCTTTCTTT. Its protein product is CASSLSGGDPGTEAFF.

The chain carries TRBV19 and TRBJ1-5, with D possibly TRBD1 on 6 matching bases. This CDR3 has 15 residues. V lost 2 bases and J 7 bases, leaving 15 bases between the germline ends. CDR1 and CDR2 (germline): LNHDA, SQIVND (reference sequence). CDR3 region: CASSISRGAGQPQHF. CDR3 in DNA: TGTGCCAGTAGTATAAGTCGGGGGGCCGGCCAGCCCCAGCATTTT.

This clone qualifies as medium-sized. The chain combines TRBV6-5 with TRBJ1-5; perhaps TRBD1 as D (6 bases). The CDR3 runs 13 residues. Germline V gene data show CDR1 as MNHEY and CDR2 as SVGAGI. The ends were cut back, 6 bases at V and 5 bases at J, with 11 bases in the middle. In DNA, the CDR3 is TGTGCCAGCAGCCGGACAGAGCATCAGCCCCAGCATTTT. The encoded protein is CASSRTEHQPQHF.

The chain couples TRBV6-5 to TRBJ1-4, with TRBD1 as a possible D gene (5 bases). In germline, CDR1 is MNHEY, CDR2 SVGAGI. The CDR3 consists of 15 residues. The V end lost 8 bases, the J end lost 6 bases, and 19 bases lay between the germline ends. The CDR3 region is CASHKRRARDEKLFF. The CDR3 DNA sequence: TGTGCCAGCCACAAAAGGAGGGCCAGGGATGAAAAACTGTTTTTT.

The rearrangement joins TRBV5-6 to TRBJ1-5, with TRBD1 identical over 10 bases. The germline V gene has CDR1 SGHDT and CDR2 YYEEEE. The CDR3 covers 17 residues. With V trimmed by 4 bases and J by 6 bases, 13 bases remained unmatched. The CDR3 protein is CASSPSGTGASSQPQHF. CDR3 DNA sequence: TGTGCCAGCAGCCCCTCTGGGACAGGGGCAAGTAGTCAGCCCCAGCATTTT.

V is TRBV4-3 and J is TRBJ1-1; maybe TRBD1 (5 bases). V was clipped by 0 bases and J by 0 bases, with 11 bases between them. Germline lookup yields CDR1 LGHNA and CDR2 YSLEER. The CDR3 contains 16 residues. CDR3 nucleotides: TGCGCCAGCAGCCAAGATCTAAGGGGTTTGAACACTGAAGCTTTCTTT. Its translation: CASSQDLRGLNTEAFF.

The CDR3 region has the DNA TGTGCCACCAGTGATTGGAGACAGGCAAACGAGCAGTACTTC. Translating gives CATSDWRQANEQYF. The chain joins TRBV24-1 to TRBJ2-7; D is possibly TRBD1 (6 bases). This CDR3 spans 14 amino acids. Trimming took 2 bases from V and 5 from J, leaving 12 bases between them. Germline V lookup: CDR1 KGHDR, CDR2 SFDVKD.

The J gene is TRBJ2-3, the V gene TRBV7-3; 8 bases align to TRBD2. Germline-derived CDR1 and CDR2 are SGHTA and FQGTGA. Unmatched junction bases numbered 5, after V lost 5 bases and J lost 1 base. The CDR3 is 15 residues long. CDR3 sequence reads: CASSRSGGGTDTQYF. The CDR3 DNA reads as TGTGCCAGCAGCCGGTCGGGAGGGGGCACAGATACGCAGTATTTT.

The chain is built from TRBV28 and TRBJ2-3; 9 bases are shared with TRBD2. Germline assignment: CDR1 MDHEN and CDR2 SYDVKM. The CDR3 is made up of 15 amino acids. The junction had 3 bases not matched to a gene; V was cut back by 3 bases and J by 2 bases. The CDR3 coding sequence is TGTGCCAGCAGTTTTAGCGGGGGTGTCACAGATACGCAGTATTTT. This gives the protein CASSFSGGVTDTQYF. Combining the CDR3 with reference TRBV28 and TRBJ2-3 gives the whole variable domain DVKVTQSSRYLVKRTGEKVFLECVQDMDHENMFWYRQDPGLGLRLIYFSYDVKMKEKGDIPEGYSVSREKKERFSLILESASTNQTSMYLCASSFSGGVTDTQYFGPGTRLTVL.

The chain uses TRBV5-1 and TRBJ1-1, with D tentatively TRBD1 (5 bases). V lost 3 bases, J lost 3 bases, and 15 bases lay in between. The CDR3 is 15 residues long. Per germline, CDR1 SGHRS and CDR2 YFSETQ. CDR3 loop: CASSYYSDTYTEAFF. CDR3 nucleotides: TGCGCCAGCAGCTACTATTCGGACACTTACACTGAAGCTTTCTTT.

V and J are TRBV5-6 and TRBJ2-5, with 9 bases aligning to TRBD1. Trimming at V came to 4 bases and at J to 2 bases, leaving 6 bases not matched to a gene. The CDR3 loop spans 15 amino acids. Looked up from germline, CDR1 is SGHDT and CDR2 is YYEEEE. The CDR3 DNA follows: TGTGCCAGCAGCGATACCGGGACAGGGCAAGAGACCCAGTACTTC. This encodes CASSDTGTGQETQYF.

This clone was detected only once. The V and J genes are TRBV2 and TRBJ1-5, with no clear D. The CDR3 sequence is 13 residues long. V was pared by 3 bases and J by 4 bases, with 7 bases between. Germline lookup yields CDR1 SNHLY and CDR2 FYNNEI. DNA for the CDR3: TGTGCCAGCAGTGACGACGGGAATCAGCCCCAGCATTTT. It yields the protein CASSDDGNQPQHF.

The chain combines TRBV27 with TRBJ1-2; D is undetermined. Germline values: CDR1 MNHEY, CDR2 SMNVEV (reference sequence). V was trimmed by 6 bases and J by 5 bases, leaving 13 bases between them. The CDR3 contains 13 residues. The CDR3 spells CASRKKANYGYTF. DNA for the CDR3: TGTGCCAGCAGAAAGAAAGCCAATTATGGCTACACCTTC.

The V gene is TRBV6-6, the J gene TRBJ1-1; D gene ambiguous. In germline, CDR1 is MNHNY, CDR2 SVGAGI (reference sequence). The ends were cut back, 2 bases at V and 11 bases at J, with 12 bases in the middle. The CDR3 is made up of 12 amino acids. The CDR3 here is CASSYDSGNAFF. The CDR3 nucleotides read TGTGCCAGCAGTTACGATTCGGGGAACGCTTTCTTT.

V and J are TRBV19 and TRBJ2-7, with 7 nucleotides matching TRBD1. Looked up from germline, CDR1 is LNHDA and CDR2 is SQIVND (reference sequence). V shed 3 bases and J 2 bases; nucleotides not matched to a gene: 4. This CDR3 is built from 14 residues. CDR3 nucleotides: TGTGCCAGTAGTATTTCAGGGGGTCCCTACGAGCAGTACTTC. Translating gives CASSISGGPYEQYF.

The chain uses TRBV27 and TRBJ1-4; D is possibly TRBD1 (5 bases). V lost 5 bases to trimming and J lost 8 bases, with 18 bases between them. The CDR3 has 15 residues. Germline loops: CDR1 MNHEY, CDR2 SMNVEV (reference sequence). CDR3 in amino acids: CASSPRLGGREKLFF. The DNA for the CDR3 is TGTGCCAGCAGTCCCAGACTTGGGGGGAGAGAAAAACTGTTTTTT. The whole variable domain, remainder taken from reference TRBV27 and TRBJ1-4, is EAQVTQNPRYLITVTGKKLTVTCSQNMNHEYMSWYRQDPGLGLRQIYYSMNVEVTDKGDVPEGYKVSRKEKRNFPLILESPSPNQTSLYFCASSPRLGGREKLFFGSGTQLSVL.

The V gene is TRBV7-8, the J gene TRBJ1-2, with TRBD1 matching over 11 bases. This CDR3 is 19 amino acids long. Per germline, CDR1 SGHVS and CDR2 FQNEAQ. Trimming cost V 5 bases and J 4 bases; bases outside gene matches: 18. CDR3 DNA: TGTGCCAGCAGCCGCAGGGCTCCCGGGACAGGGGGTTCTAGCTATGGCTACACCTTC. This gives the protein CASSRRAPGTGGSSYGYTF.

This chain connects TRBV19 to TRBJ2-5; 9 nucleotides line up with TRBD2. V gave up 5 bases and J gave up 4 bases; unmatched junction bases: 5. The germline V gene has CDR1 LNHDA and CDR2 SQIVND (reference sequence). This CDR3 has 14 amino acids. The CDR3 loop is CASSPSGVSETQYF. The CDR3 coding sequence is TGTGCCAGTAGTCCTAGCGGGGTGTCAGAGACCCAGTACTTC.

The rearrangement joins TRBV28 to TRBJ1-3, with 8 bases fitting TRBD1. This CDR3 is built from 21 residues. V shed 6 bases and J 0 bases; nucleotides not matched to a gene: 22. Looked up from germline, CDR1 is MDHEN and CDR2 is SYDVKM. Written as DNA, the CDR3 is TGTGCCAGCAGCCCCTTCAGGCGGGACAGGCCCCCGCAGCTCTCTGGAAACACCATATATTTT. It translates to CASSPFRRDRPPQLSGNTIYF. Using reference TRBV28 and TRBJ1-3 for the parts outside the CDR3, the full variable domain is DVKVTQSSRYLVKRTGEKVFLECVQDMDHENMFWYRQDPGLGLRLIYFSYDVKMKEKGDIPEGYSVSREKKERFSLILESASTNQTSMYLCASSPFRRDRPPQLSGNTIYFGEGSWLTVV.

Remarks on this clone: Other DNA sequences of this sample code for an identical CDR3. V is TRBV29-1 and J is TRBJ2-5; D call uncertain. The CDR3 runs to 12 residues. V dropped 4 bases and J dropped 4 bases, with 10 bases sitting between them. Germline assignment: CDR1 SQVTM and CDR2 ANQGSEA. CDR3 DNA: TGCAGCGTTGTTCAGTCCCTAGAGACCCAGTACTTC. Protein: CSVVQSLETQYF.

V gene TRBV13 combines with J gene TRBJ1-2; D remains unclear. The V gene lost 4 bases and the J gene lost 0 bases, with 9 bases spanning the gap. CDR3 length: 14 residues. Per the germline V gene, CDR1 is PRHDT and CDR2 is FYEKMQ (reference sequence). Written as DNA, the CDR3 is TGTGCCAGCAGCTGGGGAGATCCTAACTATGGCTACACCTTC. Translated, it gives CASSWGDPNYGYTF.

The chain couples TRBV5-6 to TRBJ1-5; TRBD1 matches 7 bases. The CDR3 has 15 residues. CDR1 and CDR2 (germline): SGHDT, YYEEEE. V gave up 4 bases and J gave up 3 bases; unmatched junction bases: 7. The CDR3 DNA is TGTGCCAGCAGCGTTAAAGACAGGGTCAATCAGCCCCAGCATTTT. Protein: CASSVKDRVNQPQHF.

The chain links TRBV19 to TRBJ1-4, with D uncertain. V lost 5 bases to trimming and J lost 8 bases, with 6 bases between them. This CDR3 spans 11 amino acids. Germline CDR1 is LNHDA and CDR2 is SQIVND (reference sequence). This chain's CDR3 is CASSGREKLFF. DNA for the CDR3: TGTGCCAGTAGTGGGAGAGAAAAACTGTTTTTT. The whole variable domain, filled in from reference TRBV19 and TRBJ1-4, reads DGGITQSPKYLFRKEGQNVTLSCEQNLNHDAMYWYRQDPGQGLRLIYYSQIVNDFQKGDIAEGYSVSREKKESFPLTVTSAQKNPTAFYLCASSGREKLFFGSGTQLSVL.

The chain has TRBV10-3 and TRBJ1-5; D remains ambiguous. Per germline, CDR1 ENHRY and CDR2 SYGVKD. V was pared by 1 base and J by 4 bases, with 17 bases between. The CDR3 covers 17 residues. CDR3 coding DNA: TGTGCCATCAGTGAGTATAGGCCAGGTTCGTGGAATCAGCCCCAGCATTTT. This codes for CAISEYRPGSWNQPQHF.